Below are 2 T cell receptor beta chains sequenced from a single sample in a study of blood T cell repertoires in COVID-19. Method: immunoSEQ multiplex PCR; TCRdb's copy keeps in-frame clones and lacks some. The sample has around 180,000 clones; approximately 79% are singletons. The sequencing input was peripheral blood. All receptors come from a woman of 80 years or more with acute or convalescent COVID-19.

The chain joins TRBV7-6 to TRBJ2-1; 11 nucleotides agree with TRBD1. V lost 1 base to trimming and J lost 3 bases; unmatched junction nucleotides: 2. This CDR3 is built from 16 residues. Germline V gene sequence: CDR1 SGHVS, CDR2 FNYEAQ. The CDR3 spells CASSLEGQGGYNEQFF. The CDR3 bases are TGTGCCAGCAGCTTAGAGGGACAGGGGGGCTACAATGAGCAGTTCTTC.

The CDR3 DNA is TGTGCCAGCAGTTTAGTATCGGGGGCTGGGGCCAACGTCCTGACTTTC. Protein sequence: CASSLVSGAGANVLTF. This rearrangement joins TRBV27 to TRBJ2-6; perhaps TRBD2 as D (6 bases). V was clipped by 2 bases and J by 2 bases, with 10 bases between them. CDR1 is MNHEY and CDR2 is SMNVEV in the germline V gene (reference sequence). This CDR3 region has 16 residues.